Below are 30 T cell receptor beta chains sequenced from a single sample in a study of T cells after posttransplantation cyclophosphamide. TCRdb's copy holds only in-frame clones and misses some; the assay was immunoSEQ multiplex PCR. The specimen has about 38,000 clones, none found just once. The specimen was PBMCs. Source of these receptors: a man aged 45-65 years in good health, CMV-negative, and a related stem cell transplant donor.

This clone was seen at least ten times. This chain links TRBV2 with TRBJ2-5; D is unclear. The CDR3 consists of 14 residues. V was clipped by 6 bases and J by 5 bases, with 16 bases between them. CDR1 is SNHLY and CDR2 is FYNNEI in the germline V gene. CDR3 residues: CASSDLDRRETQYF. For the CDR3, the DNA is TGTGCCAGCAGCGACTTAGACCGAAGGGAGACCCAGTACTTC.

This clone occurred many times. The chain employs TRBV14 and TRBJ2-2, with a possible D match to TRBD2 (5 bases). The V gene lost 0 bases and the J gene lost 6 bases, with 14 bases spanning the gap. Germline CDR1 SGHDN, CDR2 FVKESK. The CDR3 is 16 amino acids. As DNA, the CDR3 is TGTGCCAGCAGCCAAGATCTTGGTCTCGGGGCCGGGGAGCTGTTTTTT. Its protein is CASSQDLGLGAGELFF. Full variable domain (outside the CDR3, taken from reference TRBV14 and TRBJ2-2): EAGVTQFPSHSVIEKGQTVTLRCDPISGHDNLYWYRRVMGKEIKFLLHFVKESKQDESGMPNNRFLAERTGGTYSTLKVQPAELEDSGVYFCASSQDLGLGAGELFFGEGSRLTVL.

Ten or more counts support this clone. In DNA form, the CDR3 reads TGTGCCGGACGGGGACAGGGTAACGATGTGCCTTTCTTT. Translating it yields CAGRGQGNDVPFF. The rearrangement joins TRBV30 to TRBJ1-1; 9 bases are a match to TRBD1. The CDR3 runs 13 residues. The J segment lost 12 bases and the V segment lost 8 bases, leaving 16 bases of the junction unmatched. In germline, CDR1 is GTSNPN, CDR2 SVGIG (reference sequence).

This clone was detected many times. The rearrangement joins TRBV18 to TRBJ2-1; possibly TRBD2 for D (6 bases). The CDR3 sequence is 17 residues long. V was shortened by 8 bases and J by 8 bases, with 28 bases between the two germline ends. Germline-derived CDR1 and CDR2 are KGHSH and LQKENI. For the CDR3, the DNA is TGTGCCAGCACCGGGACTCAGAAACGATTGCCTTTGGATGAGCAGTTCTTC. This encodes CASTGTQKRLPLDEQFF.

This clone was recorded a few times. The V call is TRBV5-1, the J call TRBJ2-4, with 10 positions matching TRBD1. This CDR3 comprises 20 residues. J gave up 1 base and V 5 bases, and 18 bases lay outside the gene matches. Germline values: CDR1 SGHRS, CDR2 YFSETQ. CDR3 in amino acids: CASSNPPGQGNVRAKNIQYF. Written as DNA, the CDR3 is TGCGCCAGCAGTAACCCACCGGGACAGGGGAACGTAAGGGCCAAAAACATTCAGTACTTC.

This clone showed up many times. V usage is TRBV7-9 and J usage is TRBJ1-2; D is uncertain. Trimming removed 3 bases at V and 2 bases at J, with 10 bases between. CDR3 length equals 14 residues. Germline V gene lookup returns CDR1 SEHNR and CDR2 FQNEAQ (reference sequence). The CDR3 sequence is CASSFKTGNYGYTF. The CDR3 bases are TGTGCCAGCAGCTTTAAGACGGGGAACTATGGCTACACCTTC.

In this sample, this clone turned up many times. The chain recombines TRBV11-2 with TRBJ2-3, with no clear D. The CDR3 totals 14 residues. Trimming cost V 0 bases and J 6 bases, with 10 bases left between them. Germline assignment: CDR1 SGHAT and CDR2 FQNNGV. The CDR3 nucleotides are TGTGCCAGCAGCTTAGAGACCCCCGGGGATACGCAGTATTTT. Encoded protein: CASSLETPGDTQYF.

This clone was counted many times. The chain combines TRBV7-9 with TRBJ2-5; 7 bases are a match to TRBD2. Germline assignment: CDR1 SEHNR and CDR2 FQNEAQ (reference sequence). V lost 5 bases, J lost 5 bases, and 5 bases stayed unmatched. The CDR3 runs 13 residues. In nucleotides, the CDR3 is TGTGCCAGCAGCGCGCGGGAGAGGGAGACCCAGTACTTC. This gives the protein CASSARERETQYF. The whole variable domain, filled in from reference TRBV7-9 and TRBJ2-5, reads DTGVSQNPRHKITKRGQNVTFRCDPISEHNRLYWYRQTLGQGPEFLTYFQNEAQLEKSRLLSDRFSAERPKGSFSTLEIQRTEQGDSAMYLCASSARERETQYFGPGTRLLVL.

This clone was picked up a small number of times. V is TRBV7-6 and J is TRBJ2-1, with 14 bases fitting TRBD2. The CDR3 extends over 16 amino acids. Per germline, CDR1 SGHVS and CDR2 FNYEAQ. The J segment lost 10 bases and the V segment lost 3 bases, leaving 8 bases of the junction unmatched. Here the CDR3 DNA reads TGTGCCAGCAGCTTCGCTCCGACTAGCGGGGGGGCCGAGCAGTTCTTC. Its protein product is CASSFAPTSGGAEQFF.

This clone was picked up many times. The chain joins TRBV14 to TRBJ2-1, with 9 bases that match TRBD1. V gave up 6 bases and J gave up 8 bases; unmatched junction bases: 8. Germline assignment: CDR1 SGHDN and CDR2 FVKESK. This CDR3 has 14 residues. CDR3: CASRAQGADHEQFF. The CDR3 DNA sequence: TGTGCCAGCAGGGCACAGGGGGCGGATCATGAGCAGTTCTTC.

This clone showed up just a few times. The chain combines TRBV6-5 with TRBJ1-5; perhaps TRBD1 as D (5 bases). Germline V gene sequence: CDR1 MNHEY, CDR2 SVGAGI. Trimming took 6 bases from V and 2 from J, leaving 14 bases between them. CDR3 size: 15 residues. CDR3 in DNA: TGTGCCAGCAGCGCACAGGCTTTCGGCAATCAGCCCCAGCATTTT. Its translation is CASSAQAFGNQPQHF.

This clone was picked up a small number of times. This chain joins TRBV13 and TRBJ2-5; a possible D gene is TRBD2 (5 bases). The J call may be incorrect, as the DNA end agrees better with TRBJ2-7. Germline V gene lookup returns CDR1 PRHDT and CDR2 FYEKMQ (reference sequence). The CDR3 loop spans 12 amino acids. Here the CDR3 DNA reads TGTCCCCTCGGGGTAGTCCTACACGAGCAGTACTTC. Protein product: CPLGVVLHEQYF.

This clone was observed at least ten times. The rearrangement links TRBV11-2 to TRBJ2-7, with D tentatively TRBD1 (6 bases). Trimming removed 1 base from V and 2 bases from J, with 12 bases in between. CDR3 length: 15 amino acids. Germline V gene lookup returns CDR1 SGHAT and CDR2 FQNNGV. CDR3 DNA sequence: TGTGCCAGCAGCTTAGTTTCAGGGGCGGCCTACGAGCAGTACTTC. Amino acid sequence: CASSLVSGAAYEQYF.

At least ten counts were recorded for this clone. V gene TRBV2 combines with J gene TRBJ2-2, with D possibly being TRBD2 (6 bases). Trimming removed 3 bases from V and 5 bases from J, with 16 bases in between. In germline, CDR1 is SNHLY, CDR2 FYNNEI. CDR3 length equals 16 residues. CDR3 DNA sequence: TGTGCCAGCAGTGAGATTGGGACTCTTCTAACCGGGGAGCTGTTTTTT. It codes for CASSEIGTLLTGELFF.

This clone was observed many times. V usage is TRBV6-1 and J usage is TRBJ1-2; TRBD1 matches at 7 bases. V shed 6 bases, J shed 8 bases, and the junction held 12 bases outside the gene matches. The CDR3 totals 14 residues. From germline, CDR1 is MNHNS and CDR2 SASEGT. Here the CDR3 reads CASSNTDRVRGYTF. DNA for the CDR3: TGTGCCAGCAGCAACACTGACAGGGTGAGGGGCTACACCTTC.

The table lists this clone with many counts. The chain joins TRBV5-1 to TRBJ2-5; TRBD2 might be the D (6 bases). Germline V CDR1 and CDR2: SGHRS, YFSETQ. The CDR3 is 14 amino acids. V was trimmed by 2 bases and J by 3 bases, leaving 11 bases between them. The CDR3 DNA follows: TGCGCCAGCAGCTTCGGGACTGTTGAAGAGACCCAGTACTTC. Encoded protein: CASSFGTVEETQYF.

This clone occurred many times. V gene TRBV27 combines with J gene TRBJ1-6; TRBD1 agrees at 8 bases. V gave up 8 bases and J gave up 7 bases; unmatched junction bases: 16. CDR1 and CDR2 (germline): MNHEY, SMNVEV (reference sequence). This CDR3 has 17 amino acids. CDR3 in amino acids: CASQKYAGGAENSPLHF. The DNA for the CDR3 is TGTGCCAGCCAAAAATACGCAGGGGGCGCTGAGAATTCACCCCTCCACTTT.

This clone appeared a few times. The chain joins TRBV9 to TRBJ2-3; 16 bases map to TRBD2. The length of the CDR3 is 19 residues. Germline CDR1 SGDLS, CDR2 YYNGEE. Trimming took 3 bases from V and 5 from J; bases not matched to a gene: 12. The CDR3 protein is CASSAQDPGLAGGVDTQYF. CDR3 DNA sequence: TGTGCCAGCAGCGCCCAAGACCCGGGACTAGCGGGGGGGGTAGATACGCAGTATTTT.

The chain joins TRBV6-5 to TRBJ1-5; 9 nucleotides line up with TRBD1. The CDR3 length is 15 residues. The trim removed 11 bases at V and 9 bases at J, leaving 17 bases unmatched. CDR1 and CDR2 from the germline V gene are MNHEY and SVGAGI. For the CDR3, the DNA is TGTGCCGCCTCTCTGACACAGGGGGCGGGAATGCCCCAGCATTTT. Protein: CAASLTQGAGMPQHF.

This clone was observed many times. The rearrangement links TRBV5-1 to TRBJ2-1; 16 bases fit TRBD2. Germline-derived CDR1 and CDR2 are SGHRS and YFSETQ. V was clipped by 5 bases and J by 6 bases; unmatched bases: 5. This CDR3 spans 16 amino acids. In DNA, the CDR3 is TGCGCCAGCAGGGGACTAGCGGGGGGGAAGGGCAATGAGCAGTTCTTC. Residues: CASRGLAGGKGNEQFF.

This clone appeared many times. This chain joins TRBV25-1 and TRBJ2-7, with TRBD2 identical over 10 bases. CDR1 and CDR2 from the germline V gene are MGHDK and SYGVNS. The CDR3 sequence is 15 residues long. The V segment lost 5 bases and the J segment 1 base; nucleotides outside the gene matches: 5. Here the CDR3 DNA reads TGTGCCAGCAGTACACCGGGACTAGCGTCCTACGAGCAGTACTTC. Translating it yields CASSTPGLASYEQYF.

The chain joins TRBV7-2 to TRBJ1-3, with a tentative D call TRBD1 (5 bases). Germline CDR1 reads SGHTA; CDR2 reads FQGNSA. V dropped 1 base and J dropped 4 bases, with 11 bases sitting between them. This CDR3 spans 15 amino acids. The CDR3 coding sequence is TGTGCCAGCAGCTTAGGGGGCCGGGGGGGAAACACCATATATTTT. It encodes CASSLGGRGGNTIYF.

This clone was counted ten times or more. The chain joins TRBV7-2 to TRBJ1-5, with D possibly matching TRBD1 (6 bases). Between the trimmed V and J ends, which lost 4 bases and 4 bases, there was a span of 11 bases. The CDR3 is 14 residues long. Germline CDR1 and CDR2: SGHTA and FQGNSA. The CDR3 protein is CASSYGQGNQPQHF. CDR3 nucleotide sequence: TGTGCCAGCAGCTACGGTCAGGGGAATCAGCCCCAGCATTTT.

For the CDR3, the DNA is TGTGCCATTACGACTGAGCTGGAAGATACGCAGTATTTT. Translating gives CAITTELEDTQYF. The J gene is TRBJ2-3, the V gene TRBV5-4; no firm D call. Germline V gene data show CDR1 as SGHNT and CDR2 as YYREEE (reference sequence). This CDR3 region has 13 residues. V was pared by 9 bases and J by 5 bases, with 16 bases between. The entire variable domain, with the rest obtained from reference TRBV5-4 and TRBJ2-3, is as follows: ETGVTQSPTHLIKTRGQQVTLRCSSQSGHNTVSWYQQALGQGPQFIFQYYREEENGRGNFPPRFSGLQFPNYSSELNVNALELDDSALYLCAITTELEDTQYFGPGTRLTVL.

This clone was seen many times. J is TRBJ1-1 and V is TRBV23-1; D may be TRBD1 (5 bases). TRBV23-1 is noted as an ORF with a role that remains uncertain. The CDR3 runs 13 residues. Trimming pared 7 bases from V and 5 bases from J, leaving 14 bases between. Here the CDR3 reads CASIPPGRTEAFF. Written as DNA, the CDR3 is TGCGCCAGCATCCCCCCAGGGAGGACTGAAGCTTTCTTT.

This clone was detected many times. The chain joins TRBV7-7 to TRBJ2-7; D is unclear. Germline V gene lookup returns CDR1 SSHAT and CDR2 FNYEAQ (reference sequence). The CDR3 is 14 residues long. V was clipped by 10 bases and J by 3 bases, with 19 bases between them. CDR3 DNA: TGTGCCACCTCCTCGTTGGGCAACAACTACGAGCAGTACTTC. It is translated as CATSSLGNNYEQYF.

This clone was seen many times. V and J are TRBV7-9 and TRBJ2-3, with 8 bases identical to TRBD2. CDR1 is SEHNR and CDR2 is FQNEAQ in the germline V gene (reference sequence). Unmatched junction bases numbered 5, after V lost 1 base and J lost 2 bases. The CDR3 consists of 16 residues. The chain's CDR3 is CASSLVSGAYTDTQYF. The CDR3, as DNA: TGTGCCAGCAGCTTAGTTAGCGGGGCTTACACAGATACGCAGTATTTT.

This clone was found many times. The chain couples TRBV5-4 to TRBJ1-1; tentatively, D is TRBD1 (5 bases). The CDR3 consists of 16 residues. Germline-derived CDR1 and CDR2 are SGHNT and YYREEE (reference sequence). With 0 bases removed from V and 0 bases from J, the gap between germline ends came to 12 bases. The CDR3 here is CASSLAPRAMNTEAFF. The CDR3 DNA follows: TGTGCCAGCAGCTTGGCCCCCAGGGCAATGAACACTGAAGCTTTCTTT.

This clone was detected ten times or more. The chain has TRBV25-1 and TRBJ1-1; 7 bases agree with TRBD1. The V gene end was trimmed by 0 bases and the J gene end by 3 bases; junction bases not matched to a gene: 13. Germline values: CDR1 MGHDK, CDR2 SYGVNS. The CDR3 covers 18 residues. Here the CDR3 reads CASSEYKGRGKGDTEAFF. The CDR3 DNA reads as TGTGCCAGCAGTGAATATAAAGGCAGGGGGAAGGGGGACACTGAAGCTTTCTTT.

In this sample, this clone turned up many times. The chain employs TRBV19 and TRBJ2-3; 11 bases match TRBD2. V lost 3 bases to trimming and J lost 0 bases; unmatched junction nucleotides: 2. Germline values: CDR1 LNHDA, CDR2 SQIVND (reference sequence). This CDR3 is built from 16 residues. CDR3 bases: TGTGCCAGTAGTATTACTAGCGGGGGAAGCACAGATACGCAGTATTTT. It encodes CASSITSGGSTDTQYF.